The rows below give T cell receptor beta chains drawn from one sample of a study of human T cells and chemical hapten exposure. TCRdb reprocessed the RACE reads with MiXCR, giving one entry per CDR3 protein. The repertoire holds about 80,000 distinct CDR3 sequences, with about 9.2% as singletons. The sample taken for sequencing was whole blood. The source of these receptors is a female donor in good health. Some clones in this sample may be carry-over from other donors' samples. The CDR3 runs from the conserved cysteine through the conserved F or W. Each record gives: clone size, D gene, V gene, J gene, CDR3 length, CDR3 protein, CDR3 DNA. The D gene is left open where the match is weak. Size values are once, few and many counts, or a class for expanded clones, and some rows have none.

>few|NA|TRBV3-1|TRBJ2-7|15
CASSRGTSVSYEQYF
TGTGCCAGCAGCCGCGGGACATCAGTGTCCTACGAGCAGTACTTC
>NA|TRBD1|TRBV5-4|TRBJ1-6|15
CASSLAGQGNSPLHF
TGTGCCAGCAGCTTGGCGGGACAGGGGAATTCACCCCTCCACTTT
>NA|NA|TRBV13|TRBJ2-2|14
CASSLGLVTGELFF
TGTGCCAGCAGCTTAGGACTAGTCACCGGGGAGCTGTTTTTT
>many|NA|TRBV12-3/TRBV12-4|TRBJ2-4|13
CASSPNRVNIQYF
TGTGCCAGCAGTCCCAACAGGGTCAACATTCAGTACTTC
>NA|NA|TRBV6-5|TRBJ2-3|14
CASIRDGQADTQYF
TGTGCCAGCATCCGGGACGGACAAGCAGATACGCAGTATTTT
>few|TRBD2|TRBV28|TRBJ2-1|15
CASRAAGGSYNEQFF
TGTGCCAGCAGGGCCGCGGGGGGCTCCTACAATGAGCAGTTCTTC
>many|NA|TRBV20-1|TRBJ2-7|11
CSARDSYEQYF
TGCAGTGCTAGAGACAGCTACGAGCAGTACTTC
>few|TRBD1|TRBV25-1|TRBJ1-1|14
CASSYTGTGKVAFF
TGTGCCAGCAGTTACACCGGGACAGGGAAAGTGGCTTTCTTT
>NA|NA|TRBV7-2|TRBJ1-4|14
CASSPSLTNEKLFF
TGTGCCAGCAGCCCCTCCCTAACTAATGAAAAACTGTTTTTT
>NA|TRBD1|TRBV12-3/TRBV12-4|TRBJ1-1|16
CASSPGTGEIGTEAFF
TGTGCCAGCAGTCCCGGGACAGGGGAGATCGGAACTGAAGCTTTCTTT